The 20 T cell receptor beta chains in this list originate from one sample, sequenced in a study of cytomegalovirus exposure and HLA in healthy donors. With 60 Vbeta and 13 Jbeta primers, the PCR was carried out. Libraries were prepared by immunoSEQ multiplex PCR; TCRdb keeps only in-frame clonotypes and omits some of them. The sample has roughly 110,000 clones, around 68% seen once. Sequencing was carried out using PBMCs. The receptors derive from a woman in her 40s in good health and CMV-seropositive.

The chain couples TRBV28 to TRBJ1-5; D unresolved. The germline V and J ends were trimmed by 5 bases and 0 bases, with 8 bases remaining between them. Germline CDR1 and CDR2: MDHEN and SYDVKM. This CDR3 has 14 amino acids. The CDR3 DNA reads TGTGCCAGCAGTGGTATCTATAGCAATCAGCCCCAGCATTTT. It specifies CASSGIYSNQPQHF. Full variable domain (outside the CDR3, taken from reference TRBV28 and TRBJ1-5): DVKVTQSSRYLVKRTGEKVFLECVQDMDHENMFWYRQDPGLGLRLIYFSYDVKMKEKGDIPEGYSVSREKKERFSLILESASTNQTSMYLCASSGIYSNQPQHFGDGTRLSIL.

This rearrangement joins TRBV11-2 to TRBJ2-7; weak D call: TRBD1 (6 bases). The CDR3 is 15 residues long. V was shortened by 5 bases and J by 3 bases, with 17 bases between the two germline ends. Germline assignment: CDR1 SGHAT and CDR2 FQNNGV. CDR3 coding DNA: TGTGCCAGCAGCCGCCCCCGGGACACTTACTACGAGCAGTACTTC. It encodes CASSRPRDTYYEQYF. Supplemented by reference TRBV11-2 and TRBJ2-7, the full variable domain reads EAGVAQSPRYKIIEKRQSVAFWCNPISGHATLYWYQQILGQGPKLLIQFQNNGVVDDSQLPKDRFSAERLKGVDSTLKIQPAKLEDSAVYLCASSRPRDTYYEQYFGPGTRLTVT.

The chain carries TRBV6-1 and TRBJ1-5; D may be TRBD1 (5 bases). This CDR3 region has 15 residues. Germline V CDR1 and CDR2: MNHNS, SASEGT. Trimming shortened V by 9 bases and J by 0 bases, and 15 bases separated the two germline ends. CDR3 residues: CASSPQGNSNQPQHF. The CDR3 DNA reads TGTGCCAGTTCCCCTCAGGGAAATAGCAATCAGCCCCAGCATTTT.

The CDR3 is CASSAPGTTRSGQYF. The DNA for the CDR3 is TGTGCCAGCAGCGCCCCCGGGACCACCCGTAGCGGGCAGTACTTC. The genes are TRBV7-9 and TRBJ2-7; a possible D gene is TRBD2 (6 bases). Per germline, CDR1 SEHNR and CDR2 FQNEAQ (reference sequence). The CDR3 has 15 amino acids. V was shortened by 5 bases and J by 9 bases, with 23 bases between the two germline ends. Using reference TRBV7-9 and TRBJ2-7 for the parts outside the CDR3, the full variable domain is DTGVSQNPRHKITKRGQNVTFRCDPISEHNRLYWYRQTLGQGPEFLTYFQNEAQLEKSRLLSDRFSAERPKGSFSTLEIQRTEQGDSAMYLCASSAPGTTRSGQYFGPGTRLTVT.

The rearrangement joins TRBV28 to TRBJ1-5, with 7 bases matching TRBD1. This CDR3 spans 13 amino acids. The germline V gene encodes CDR1 MDHEN and CDR2 SYDVKM. After removal of 6 bases from V and 3 bases from J, the junction contained 2 bases not matched to a gene. The CDR3 sequence is CASRQGLNQPQHF. As DNA, the CDR3 is TGTGCCAGCAGACAGGGGCTCAATCAGCCCCAGCATTTT.

The J gene is TRBJ2-7, the V gene TRBV30; D is possibly TRBD1 (5 bases). V was pared by 0 bases and J by 2 bases, with 20 bases between. The CDR3 runs 17 residues. Germline V gene data show CDR1 as GTSNPN and CDR2 as SVGIG (reference sequence). CDR3 in amino acids: CAWSVKSPGRAPYEQYF. The CDR3 bases are TGTGCCTGGAGTGTTAAAAGTCCGGGCAGGGCTCCCTACGAGCAGTACTTC.

This clone occurred a few times. V gene TRBV7-2 combines with J gene TRBJ1-5, with 9 bases that match TRBD1. The CDR3 is 14 residues long. After removal of 3 bases from V and 4 bases from J, the junction contained 1 base not matched to a gene. Germline V CDR1 and CDR2: SGHTA, FQGNSA. CDR3 in amino acids: CASSLDRGNQPQHF. CDR3 bases: TGTGCCAGCAGCTTGGACAGGGGAAATCAGCCCCAGCATTTT. Full variable domain (rest looked up from reference TRBV7-2 and TRBJ1-5): GAGVSQSPSNKVTEKGKDVELRCDPISGHTALYWYRQSLGQGLEFLIYFQGNSAPDKSGLPSDRFSAERTGGSVSTLTIQRTQQEDSAVYLCASSLDRGNQPQHFGDGTRLSIL.

The chain has TRBV27 and TRBJ2-7; D might be TRBD1 (7 bases). The CDR3 consists of 16 residues. The ends were cut back, 3 bases at V and 0 bases at J, with 15 bases in the middle. Germline V CDR1 and CDR2: MNHEY, SMNVEV (reference sequence). CDR3 nucleotide sequence: TGTGCCAGCAGTTTGGGGCAGGGGGGATTCTCCTACGAGCAGTACTTC. It translates to CASSLGQGGFSYEQYF.

V and J are TRBV19 and TRBJ1-4, with D perhaps TRBD1 (5 bases). This CDR3 comprises 12 residues. The ends were cut back, 8 bases at V and 10 bases at J, with 14 bases in the middle. Germline V CDR1 and CDR2: LNHDA, SQIVND (reference sequence). This CDR3 reads CASRRERGKLFF. Here the CDR3 DNA reads TGTGCCAGTCGCAGGGAACGAGGAAAACTGTTTTTT.

The chain uses TRBV28 and TRBJ1-5, with 8 bases that match TRBD1. The germline CDR1 and CDR2 sequences are MDHEN and SYDVKM. This CDR3 spans 18 amino acids. The junction had 15 bases not matched to a gene; V was cut back by 4 bases and J by 4 bases. CDR3 bases: TGTGCCAGCAGTTCCCCGGACAGGGTAATATTAGGAAATCAGCCCCAGCATTTT. Translated: CASSSPDRVILGNQPQHF.

The CDR3 sequence: CASSPSGGPYTDTQYF. CDR3 bases: TGTGCCAGCAGTCCTAGCGGGGGGCCCTACACAGATACGCAGTATTTT. The V and J genes are TRBV27 and TRBJ2-3, with 11 positions matching TRBD2. The germline gives CDR1 MNHEY, CDR2 SMNVEV (reference sequence). The CDR3 spans 16 residues. V lost 5 bases, J lost 2 bases, and 6 bases stayed unmatched.

This clone was detected a few times. The V call is TRBV2, the J call TRBJ1-1; the match to TRBD1 covers 9 bases. With V trimmed by 8 bases and J by 0 bases, 7 bases remained unmatched. In germline, CDR1 is SNHLY, CDR2 FYNNEI. The CDR3 is 15 amino acids. The CDR3, as DNA: TGTGCCAGCTGCGTCAGGACAGGGGTGAACACTGAAGCTTTCTTT. Protein product: CASCVRTGVNTEAFF.

This chain links TRBV29-1 with TRBJ1-2; D possibly corresponds to TRBD1 (6 bases). Germline V CDR1 and CDR2: SQVTM, ANQGSEA. With 2 bases removed from V and 4 bases from J, the gap between germline ends came to 11 bases. The CDR3 is 13 amino acids. This CDR3 is CSVERGGFYGYTF. Here the CDR3 DNA reads TGCAGCGTTGAAAGGGGGGGGTTCTATGGCTACACCTTC.

This clone was picked up a small number of times. The V call is TRBV5-6, the J call TRBJ1-2; D is ambiguous. Germline V gene data show CDR1 as SGHDT and CDR2 as YYEEEE. V shed 1 base and J shed 0 bases, with 10 bases lying between them. The CDR3 is made up of 15 amino acids. The CDR3 DNA sequence: TGTGCCAGCAGCTTGTTGGGCAGAGCTAACTATGGCTACACCTTC. Residues: CASSLLGRANYGYTF.

The chain employs TRBV7-9 and TRBJ1-2; D is uncertain. This CDR3 is 14 amino acids long. Germline V gene sequence: CDR1 SEHNR, CDR2 FQNEAQ (reference sequence). V lost 5 bases and J 0 bases, leaving 10 bases between the germline ends. The chain's CDR3 is CASSHLTANYGYTF. The DNA of the CDR3 is TGTGCCAGCAGCCACCTAACTGCTAACTATGGCTACACCTTC. Full variable domain (outside the CDR3, taken from reference TRBV7-9 and TRBJ1-2): DTGVSQNPRHKITKRGQNVTFRCDPISEHNRLYWYRQTLGQGPEFLTYFQNEAQLEKSRLLSDRFSAERPKGSFSTLEIQRTEQGDSAMYLCASSHLTANYGYTFGSGTRLTVV.

Here the CDR3 reads CASIEEGSPRPQHF. As DNA, the CDR3 is TGTGCCAGCATAGAGGAGGGGTCTCCAAGACCCCAGCATTTT. The V and J genes are TRBV28 and TRBJ1-5, with D perhaps TRBD1 (5 bases). Germline lookup yields CDR1 MDHEN and CDR2 SYDVKM. This CDR3 contains 14 residues. V was shortened by 7 bases and J by 10 bases, with 20 bases between the two germline ends.

V is TRBV6-1 and J is TRBJ2-5, with TRBD2 matching 9 bases. The CDR3 is 14 amino acids. The V and J ends lost 3 bases and 4 bases, in that order; junction bases with no gene match: 3. Germline CDR1 and CDR2: MNHNS and SASEGT. This CDR3 reads CASSEASGTETQYF. CDR3 nucleotides: TGTGCCAGCAGTGAGGCTAGCGGGACAGAGACCCAGTACTTC.

This chain uses TRBV28 with TRBJ1-5, with a tentative D call TRBD1 (6 bases). The V and J ends lost 6 bases and 1 base respectively, with 10 bases between them. The CDR3 is made up of 14 amino acids. CDR1 and CDR2 (germline): MDHEN, SYDVKM. This CDR3 reads CASRQGGSNQPQHF. DNA for the CDR3: TGTGCCAGCAGACAGGGTGGGAGCAATCAGCCCCAGCATTTT.

This chain uses TRBV20-1 with TRBJ1-3; weak D call: TRBD1 (5 bases). V was clipped by 4 bases and J by 6 bases, with 7 bases between them. Germline CDR1 reads DFQATT; CDR2 reads SNEGSKA (reference sequence). CDR3 length: 11 residues. The CDR3 spells CSAIGVNTIYF. The CDR3 DNA sequence: TGCAGTGCTATAGGGGTAAACACCATATATTTT.

The V call is TRBV7-8, the J call TRBJ1-2; TRBD1 aligns across 11 bases. Germline-derived CDR1 and CDR2 are SGHVS and FQNEAQ. This CDR3 spans 20 amino acids. V was pared by 0 bases and J by 6 bases, with 18 bases of the junction left unmatched. The CDR3 nucleotides are TGTGCCAGCAGCTTAGCGCTCTGGCGGCGACCGGACAGGGGGCATCATGGCTACACCTTC. Translating gives CASSLALWRRPDRGHHGYTF.